This passage covers 32 T cell receptor beta chains from one sample sequenced in a study of metastatic and nonmetastatic thyroid tumors. TCRdb re-called clones from the PCR reads using MiXCR. The sample holds tens of thousands of clones; under 15% are singletons and the top ten take approximately 3.6%. No patient received treatment before thyroid surgery. Input material: blood. The receptors stem from a female donor with papillary thyroid cancer or a benign thyroid nodule (not recorded which). Some clones in this sample may be carry-over from other donors' samples.

This clone was seen ten or more times. This chain uses TRBV27 with TRBJ2-1, with 9 bases lining up with TRBD2. Looked up from germline, CDR1 is MNHEY and CDR2 is SMNVEV (reference sequence). CDR3 length equals 13 residues. After removal of 5 bases from V and 10 bases from J, the junction contained 6 bases not matched to a gene. The CDR3 spells CASSGLAGMEQFF. The CDR3 region has the DNA TGTGCCAGCAGTGGGCTAGCGGGGATGGAGCAGTTCTTC.

The V call is TRBV18, the J call TRBJ2-7; 7 nucleotides line up with TRBD1. CDR3 length equals 15 residues. Germline-derived CDR1 and CDR2 are KGHSH and LQKENI. Germline trimming cut 3 bases from V and 3 bases from J; bases unmatched to any gene: 8. The CDR3: CASSPSTGIGYEQYF. In DNA, the CDR3 is TGTGCCAGCTCACCTTCGACAGGGATTGGCTACGAGCAGTACTTC.

This clone was seen only a few times. The same CDR3 can be traced to other DNA sequences in this sample. The CDR3 loop reads CASSERGLAGTQYF. The CDR3 coding sequence is TGCGCCAGCAGTGAGAGGGGACTAGCGGGGACCCAGTACTTC. This rearrangement joins TRBV10-1 to TRBJ2-5, with 12 positions matching TRBD2. This CDR3 has 14 amino acids. The ends lost 2 bases at V and 7 bases at J; junction bases unmatched: 2. Germline V gives CDR1 WNHNN, CDR2 SYGVQD (reference sequence).

This clone was recorded at least ten times. This sequence joins TRBV10-3 and TRBJ1-5; tentative D call: TRBD1 (5 bases). This CDR3 comprises 14 residues. CDR1 is ENHRY, CDR2 SYGVKD, per germline. V lost 2 bases to trimming and J lost 4 bases, with 9 bases between them. CDR3 nucleotides: TGTGCCATCAGTGAGCAGGGCCCAAATCAGCCCCAGCATTTT. Its protein product is CAISEQGPNQPQHF.

This clone is medium-sized. Distinct nucleotide sequences in the sample also encode this CDR3. The CDR3 is CASSFRGEQYF. CDR3 DNA sequence: TGTGCCAGCAGCTTCAGGGGCGAGCAGTACTTC. The gene calls are TRBV28 and TRBJ2-7; D may be TRBD1 (6 bases). V was trimmed by 6 bases and J by 6 bases, leaving 9 bases between them. This CDR3 comprises 11 residues. Germline CDR1 and CDR2: MDHEN and SYDVKM.

This clone was recorded a few times. One end of the junction is discordant with germline, which a read error may explain. The gene calls are TRBV6-2 or TRBV6-3 and TRBJ2-7; 7 nucleotides agree with TRBD2. This CDR3 has 20 amino acids. Germline loops: CDR1 MNHEY, CDR2 SVGEGT. CDR3 DNA sequence: TGTGCCAGCGGTTACACCGCGGAGAGGACTAGATCCAAAAGCTCCTACGAGCAGTATTTC. This translates into CASGYTAERTRSKSSYEQYF.

This clone came up many times. The V call is TRBV7-9, the J call TRBJ2-7; 9 nucleotides agree with TRBD2. The germline gives CDR1 SEHNR, CDR2 FQNEAQ (reference sequence). The CDR3 length is 14 residues. V shed 4 bases, J shed 2 bases, and the junction held 3 bases outside the gene matches. CDR3 DNA sequence: TGTGCCAGCAGCTCCTTAGCGGGGGCCTACGAGCAGTACTTC. Translation gives CASSSLAGAYEQYF. Drawing the rest from reference TRBV7-9 and TRBJ2-7, the complete variable domain is DTGVSQNPRHKITKRGQNVTFRCDPISEHNRLYWYRQTLGQGPEFLTYFQNEAQLEKSRLLSDRFSAERPKGSFSTLEIQRTEQGDSAMYLCASSSLAGAYEQYFGPGTRLTVT.

Regarding this clone: This clone may be a read error of a much larger clone one base away. The chain is built from TRBV4-3 and TRBJ2-3; 13 nucleotides match TRBD2. The CDR3 sequence is 17 residues long. The ends lost 5 bases at V and 5 bases at J; junction bases unmatched: 10. Germline V gene sequence: CDR1 LGHNA, CDR2 YSLEER. CDR3: CASSFPGLAGAVDTQYF. DNA of the CDR3: TGCGCCAGCAGCTTTCCCGGACTAGCGGGAGCAGTAGATACGCAGTATTTT.

This clone has ten or more counts. The gene calls are TRBV13 and TRBJ2-3; no reliable D call. Trimming cost V 1 base and J 5 bases, with 1 base left between them. Germline loops: CDR1 PRHDT, CDR2 FYEKMQ (reference sequence). The CDR3 is 11 amino acids. As DNA, the CDR3 is TGTGCCAGCAGCTTAGTAGATACGCAGTATTTT. Translating gives CASSLVDTQYF.

This clone showed up just a few times. The rearrangement uses TRBV19 and TRBJ2-1, with 9 positions matching TRBD2. Germline V gene lookup returns CDR1 LNHDA and CDR2 SQIVND (reference sequence). The CDR3 runs to 15 residues. V was pared by 1 base and J by 5 bases, with 3 bases of the junction left unmatched. CDR3 loop: CASSIALAGHNEQFF. In DNA, the CDR3 is TGTGCCAGTAGTATAGCCCTAGCGGGACACAATGAGCAGTTCTTC.

With regard to this clone: This sample includes further DNA sequences coding for the same CDR3. The chain combines TRBV10-3 with TRBJ2-1; TRBD2 matches at 10 bases. The trim removed 6 bases at V and 0 bases at J, leaving 20 bases unmatched. Germline V gene sequence: CDR1 ENHRY, CDR2 SYGVKD. There are 21 residues in the CDR3. Written as DNA, the CDR3 is TGTGCCATCAGCAGGGGTCCCAAGCGGGAGGGCCGGGGGGACTCCTACAATGAGCAGTTCTTC. It is translated as CAISRGPKREGRGDSYNEQFF.

This clone was recorded at least ten times. The V call is TRBV20-1, the J call TRBJ2-3, with D hard to call. The CDR3 consists of 13 residues. Trimming removed 0 bases at V and 7 bases at J, with 11 bases between. Germline CDR1 DFQATT, CDR2 SNEGSKA (reference sequence). The CDR3 DNA is TGCAGTGCTAGAGATCTCCGGGTGAATACGCAGTATTTT. This translates into CSARDLRVNTQYF.

This clone was observed many times. V gene TRBV5-6 combines with J gene TRBJ2-7; 7 bases line up with TRBD1. The CDR3 has 13 residues. Germline-derived CDR1 and CDR2 are SGHDT and YYEEEE. Trimming removed 2 bases from V and 4 bases from J; junction bases left unmatched: 3. The CDR3: CASSLQGKYEQYF. CDR3 coding DNA: TGTGCCAGCAGCTTACAGGGGAAGTACGAGCAGTACTTC.

In this sample, this clone turned up many times. The chain recombines TRBV5-1 with TRBJ2-2; D uncertain. In germline, CDR1 is SGHRS, CDR2 YFSETQ. The CDR3 extends over 16 amino acids. V was shortened by 1 base and J by 0 bases, with 10 bases between the two germline ends. The CDR3 is CASSLRRNTNTGELFF. In DNA form, the CDR3 reads TGCGCCAGCAGCTTGCGGCGGAATACGAACACCGGGGAGCTGTTTTTT.

With respect to this clone: Relative to the germline gene, one junction end is altered; a read error may explain this. The gene calls are TRBV6-1 and TRBJ2-2; tentatively, D is TRBD2 (5 bases). Germline-derived CDR1 and CDR2 are MNHNS and SASEGT. The CDR3 contains 14 residues. CDR3 sequence (DNA): TGTGCCAGCAGTCAAAGGTCTGACACCGGGGAGTTGTTTTTT. Its translation: CASSQRSDTGELFF.

This chain connects TRBV6-6 to TRBJ1-2; D is unresolved. The germline CDR1 and CDR2 sequences are MNHNY and SVGAGI (reference sequence). The CDR3 loop spans 13 amino acids. CDR3 in amino acids: CESSYKGMSGYTF. In DNA, the CDR3 is TGTGAAAGCAGTTACAAGGGTATGAGCGGCTACACCTTC.

This clone was observed at least ten times. This sequence joins TRBV6-1 and TRBJ2-3, with TRBD1 matching over 8 bases. The germline V gene encodes CDR1 MNHNS and CDR2 SASEGT. V trimming: 11 bases; J trimming: 0 bases; junction bases outside the gene matches: 7. This CDR3 is 14 amino acids long. CDR3 DNA sequence: TGTGCCTTTAGGACAGGGCCCAGCACAGATACGCAGTATTTT. As protein: CAFRTGPSTDTQYF.

This clone came up many times. This chain connects TRBV28 to TRBJ1-4; the match to TRBD1 covers 8 bases. The CDR3 loop spans 17 amino acids. V dropped 7 bases and J dropped 0; count of bases not matched to a gene: 10. Germline CDR1 MDHEN, CDR2 SYDVKM. In nucleotides, the CDR3 is TGTGCCAGCACCCTCCGGGACAGGTTGACAACTAATGAAAAACTGTTTTTT. It is translated as CASTLRDRLTTNEKLFF.

This clone showed up many times. V gene TRBV7-2 combines with J gene TRBJ2-3; TRBD2 matches 10 bases. The CDR3 loop spans 17 amino acids. Trimming removed 5 bases from V and 3 bases from J; junction bases left unmatched: 11. CDR1 and CDR2 (germline): SGHTA, FQGNSA. The CDR3 DNA reads TGTGCCAGCAGCCGAGAATCCCAAGCGGGAGGGACAGATACGCAGTATTTT. Protein: CASSRESQAGGTDTQYF.

The sample holds many counts of this clone. A read error may produce the germline difference seen at one junction end. The chain joins TRBV27 to TRBJ2-1; 7 bases are shared with TRBD1. The germline V gene has CDR1 MNHEY and CDR2 SMNVEV (reference sequence). The CDR3 totals 17 residues. The CDR3 reads CASSLSNPGQPYNEQFF. DNA for the CDR3: TGTGCCAGCAGTCTATCGAACCCGGGACAGCCCTACAATGAGCAGTTCTTC.

The rearrangement joins TRBV6-2 or TRBV6-3 to TRBJ2-2, with unresolved D. This CDR3 region has 15 residues. Germline V gene lookup returns CDR1 MNHEY and CDR2 SVGEGT. The V and J ends lost 2 bases and 1 base respectively, with 8 bases between them. CDR3 in amino acids: CASSYKDGNTGELFF. The CDR3 DNA follows: TGTGCCAGCAGTTACAAGGACGGGAACACCGGGGAGCTGTTTTTT.

In this sample, this clone turned up many times. A much larger clone differs by one base, so this may be a read error. Other DNA variants within this sample encode the same CDR3. The chain uses TRBV7-3 and TRBJ2-3, with TRBD2 as a possible D gene (5 bases). Germline values: CDR1 SGHTA, CDR2 FQGTGA. CDR3 size: 13 residues. CDR3 protein: CASSFGGTDTQYF. The DNA of the CDR3 is TGTGCCAGTAGCTTCGGGGGCACAGATACGCAGTATTTT.

This clone was observed many times. V gene TRBV7-2 combines with J gene TRBJ2-3, with 9 bases matching TRBD2. This CDR3 spans 15 amino acids. With V trimmed by 3 bases and J by 1 base, 2 bases remained unmatched. Germline CDR1 and CDR2: SGHTA and FQGNSA. For the CDR3, the DNA is TGTGCCAGCAGCTTTCGGACTAGCGGCACAGATACGCAGTATTTT. This sequence encodes CASSFRTSGTDTQYF.

This clone was recorded at least ten times. The genes are TRBV20-1 and TRBJ1-1; D possibly corresponds to TRBD1 (5 bases). The germline V and J ends were trimmed by 8 bases and 7 bases, with 20 bases remaining between them. CDR1 is DFQATT, CDR2 SNEGSKA, per germline (reference sequence). CDR3 size: 13 residues. The CDR3 is CSCLGGSNIEAFF. The CDR3 DNA reads TGCAGTTGTCTCGGGGGGAGTAATATTGAAGCTTTCTTT.

This clone was found many times. The V call is TRBV19, the J call TRBJ1-5; D unclear. The germline V gene encodes CDR1 LNHDA and CDR2 SQIVND (reference sequence). V lost 3 bases to trimming and J lost 0 bases, with 6 bases between them. CDR3 length: 14 amino acids. This CDR3 reads CASSIGGSNQPQHF. As DNA, the CDR3 is TGTGCCAGTAGTATCGGTGGTAGCAATCAGCCCCAGCATTTT.

This chain uses TRBV28 with TRBJ2-7; D is tentatively TRBD1 or TRBD2 (5 bases each). Germline V gene sequence: CDR1 MDHEN, CDR2 SYDVKM. The ends were cut back, 6 bases at V and 2 bases at J, with 17 bases in the middle. This CDR3 has 15 amino acids. CDR3 nucleotides: TGTGCCAGCAGCCTGCCGGGACCACCTACCTACGAGCAGTACTTC. Amino acids: CASSLPGPPTYEQYF.

There are many counts of this clone. J is TRBJ1-2 and V is TRBV6-2 or TRBV6-3; 8 nucleotides line up with TRBD1. V was pared by 6 bases and J by 2 bases, with 5 bases of the junction left unmatched. The germline gives CDR1 MNHEY, CDR2 SVGEGT. The CDR3 has 14 amino acids. CDR3 loop: CASRMTGANYGYTF. Written as DNA, the CDR3 is TGTGCCAGCAGGATGACAGGGGCGAACTATGGCTACACCTTC.

J is TRBJ1-1 and V is TRBV20-1; no clear D gene. The V gene's germline CDR1 is DFQATT and CDR2 SNEGSKA (reference sequence). V was cut by 6 bases and J by 4 bases, with 9 bases left in between. This CDR3 has 11 residues. DNA for the CDR3: TGCAGTGCGAGCAGTGCCACTGAAGCTTTCTTT. Translated: CSASSATEAFF.

Ten or more counts support this clone. This chain links TRBV5-6 with TRBJ2-2; D possibly corresponds to TRBD1 (5 bases). Deletions cut 6 bases from V and 7 bases from J, with 16 bases between. Germline CDR1 reads SGHDT; CDR2 reads YYEEEE. The CDR3 covers 14 residues. CDR3 bases: TGTGCCAGCACTAGGGATCAGGGCGGCGGGGAGCTGTTTTTT. Protein product: CASTRDQGGGELFF.

About this clone itself: A much larger clone lies one base from this, so it may be a read error. The identical CDR3 is also encoded by other nucleotide sequences in the sample. V is TRBV10-1 and J is TRBJ2-1, with D possibly matching TRBD2 (6 bases). There are 15 residues in the CDR3. The germline V and J ends were trimmed by 0 bases and 7 bases, with 13 bases remaining between them. Germline CDR1 WNHNN, CDR2 SYGVQD (reference sequence). CDR3 DNA sequence: TGCGCCAGCAGTGAGTCTCGGAGGGATAGGAATGAGCAGTTCTTC. This codes for CASSESRRDRNEQFF.

This clone was recorded at least ten times. The chain couples TRBV28 to TRBJ2-1; D may be TRBD1 or TRBD2 (5 bases each). CDR1 is MDHEN and CDR2 is SYDVKM in the germline V gene. The CDR3 runs 12 residues. V lost 6 bases to trimming and J lost 12 bases, with 15 bases between them. The CDR3 bases are TGTGCCAGCAGCTTAGGACAAGGAGGGCAGTTCTTC. Protein: CASSLGQGGQFF.

This clone showed up many times. The rearrangement links TRBV2 to TRBJ1-5, with D maybe TRBD1 (5 bases). This CDR3 contains 15 residues. Germline V gene lookup returns CDR1 SNHLY and CDR2 FYNNEI. V was cut by 1 base and J by 6 bases, with 13 bases left in between. CDR3 coding DNA: TGTGCCAGCAGTGAAGAATCAGGTCAGGGTCAGCCCCAGCATTTT. Protein product: CASSEESGQGQPQHF.